The next 20 T cell receptor beta chains were all read from a single sample in a study of Ad26.COV2.S vaccination and SARS-CoV-2 variants. Treatment indicated: roughly 18 received Ad26.COV2.S at low or high dose, single or two shots; 5 received placebo; per-sample allocation not given. Sample collection was performed on day 63 after the first vaccine or placebo injection. The repertoire was sequenced with immunoSEQ multiplex PCR; TCRdb's copy has only in-frame clones and lacks some. The sample shows more than 300,000 clones, around four fifths of them seen only once. Sequenced here: peripheral blood, sampled in a trial of Ad26.COV2.S vaccine versus placebo. The receptors stem from a person between 18 and 60 years old who received the Ad26.COV2.S COVID-19 vaccine or a placebo.

This clone was recorded only once. The rearrangement links TRBV9 to TRBJ2-7; 8 bases map to TRBD1. V dropped 0 bases and J dropped 5; count of bases not matched to a gene: 13. This CDR3 region has 17 residues. The germline V gene has CDR1 SGDLS and CDR2 YYNGEE. The CDR3 region has the DNA TGTGCCAGCAGCGTAGGCCTCCCTTGGACAGGGCGCGACGAGCAGTACTTC. Amino acid sequence: CASSVGLPWTGRDEQYF.

The CDR3 spells CAADTDRGDYGYTF. CDR3 bases: TGTGCCGCTGATACCGACAGGGGGGACTATGGCTACACCTTC. The chain uses TRBV7-9 and TRBJ1-2; TRBD1 matches at 9 bases. The CDR3 is 14 residues long. Losses at the gene ends were 11 bases for V and 3 bases for J; bases not matched to a gene: 10. CDR1 SEHNR and CDR2 FQNEAQ come from the germline V gene (reference sequence).

V usage is TRBV5-5 and J usage is TRBJ1-6, with D possibly being TRBD1 (5 bases). This CDR3 is 16 amino acids long. CDR1 SGHKS and CDR2 YYEKEE come from the germline V gene (reference sequence). Trimming left V 0 bases short and J 5 bases short, with 12 bases between. The CDR3 sequence: CASSLDGAPDNSPLHF. CDR3 nucleotides: TGTGCCAGCAGCTTGGATGGGGCGCCGGATAATTCACCCCTCCACTTT.

In this sample, this clone turned up many times. The genes are TRBV5-4 and TRBJ1-6; D is ambiguous. Germline CDR1 SGHNT, CDR2 YYREEE (reference sequence). This CDR3 region has 16 residues. V was shortened by 0 bases and J by 0 bases, with 7 bases between the two germline ends. The CDR3 DNA reads as TGTGCCAGCAGCTTGGGGGTTAGCTCCTATAATTCACCCCTCCACTTT. Encoded protein: CASSLGVSSYNSPLHF. The whole variable domain, remainder taken from reference TRBV5-4 and TRBJ1-6, is ETGVTQSPTHLIKTRGQQVTLRCSSQSGHNTVSWYQQALGQGPQFIFQYYREEENGRGNFPPRFSGLQFPNYSSELNVNALELDDSALYLCASSLGVSSYNSPLHFGNGTRLTVT.

This chain links TRBV11-2 with TRBJ2-3; the match to TRBD2 covers 10 bases. The J segment lost 4 bases and the V segment lost 1 base, leaving 8 bases of the junction unmatched. Germline V gene data show CDR1 as SGHAT and CDR2 as FQNNGV. CDR3 length equals 17 residues. The CDR3 here is CASSLGVQRGGADTQYF. CDR3 DNA: TGTGCCAGCAGCTTAGGAGTCCAGCGGGGGGGTGCAGATACGCAGTATTTT. Full variable domain (missing parts from reference TRBV11-2 and TRBJ2-3): EAGVAQSPRYKIIEKRQSVAFWCNPISGHATLYWYQQILGQGPKLLIQFQNNGVVDDSQLPKDRFSAERLKGVDSTLKIQPAKLEDSAVYLCASSLGVQRGGADTQYFGPGTRLTVL.

The chain combines TRBV5-4 with TRBJ2-5, with TRBD1 matching over 9 bases. Trimming removed 3 bases from V and 5 bases from J; junction bases left unmatched: 5. The CDR3 has 14 amino acids. CDR1 and CDR2 (germline): SGHNT, YYREEE (reference sequence). This CDR3 reads CASSSDRGYETQYF. The CDR3 region has the DNA TGTGCCAGCAGCTCGGACAGGGGTTATGAGACCCAGTACTTC.

This clone was seen a handful of times. The CDR3 here is CASSLGTYGNSPLHF. The CDR3 DNA reads as TGTGCCAGCAGCTTAGGGACATACGGGAATTCACCCCTCCACTTT. The chain carries TRBV7-3 and TRBJ1-6; tentative D call: TRBD1 (6 bases). Germline CDR1 is SGHTA and CDR2 is FQGTGA. The CDR3 is 15 amino acids. V lost 2 bases and J lost 7, with 12 bases in between.

The rearrangement uses TRBV20-1 and TRBJ1-3; TRBD1 matches at 7 bases. The CDR3 length is 15 residues. Germline V gene data show CDR1 as DFQATT and CDR2 as SNEGSKA (reference sequence). J gave up 3 bases and V 3 bases, and 8 bases lay outside the gene matches. This CDR3 is CSASKGALRGNTIYF. In DNA, the CDR3 is TGCAGTGCTAGTAAGGGGGCGCTTCGTGGAAACACCATATATTTT.

This clone showed up just once. The genes are TRBV10-1 and TRBJ1-6; the D gene is possibly TRBD1 (6 bases). Germline loops: CDR1 WNHNN, CDR2 SYGVQD (reference sequence). The CDR3 totals 13 residues. The ends were cut back, 8 bases at V and 5 bases at J, with 10 bases in the middle. CDR3 region: CASADSNNSPLHF. The CDR3 DNA is TGCGCCAGCGCGGACAGCAATAATTCACCCCTCCACTTT.

The chain combines TRBV9 with TRBJ2-7, with no clear D. The CDR3 has 15 amino acids. Trimming pared 3 bases from V and 1 base from J, leaving 14 bases between. Germline values: CDR1 SGDLS, CDR2 YYNGEE. As DNA, the CDR3 is TGTGCCAGCAGCGCCGAAGACGTAGGATCCTACGAGCAGTACTTC. It specifies CASSAEDVGSYEQYF.

CDR3 residues: CASSQIDPDNSPLHF. Written as DNA, the CDR3 is TGTGCCAGCAGCCAAATAGACCCCGATAATTCACCCCTCCACTTT. The J gene is TRBJ1-6, the V gene TRBV4-2, with D uncertain. The V gene lost 2 bases and the J gene lost 5 bases, with 10 bases spanning the gap. The CDR3 covers 15 residues. Germline V lookup: CDR1 LGHNA, CDR2 YNFKEQ.

V usage is TRBV7-9 and J usage is TRBJ2-7; tentatively, D is TRBD1 (6 bases). V dropped 2 bases and J dropped 4 bases, with 15 bases sitting between them. Germline V gene sequence: CDR1 SEHNR, CDR2 FQNEAQ (reference sequence). The CDR3 extends over 15 amino acids. As DNA, the CDR3 is TGTGCCAGCAGCTTAAAGGGGACAAAACCTTACGAGCAGTACTTC. This translates into CASSLKGTKPYEQYF.

The chain joins TRBV6-5 to TRBJ2-1, with 10 nucleotides matching TRBD1. CDR3 length: 13 residues. Trimming cost V 6 bases and J 5 bases; bases outside gene matches: 1. Germline values: CDR1 MNHEY, CDR2 SVGAGI. The CDR3 region has the DNA TGTGCCAGCAGGGGACAGGGGCACAATGAGCAGTTCTTC. Protein: CASRGQGHNEQFF.

The chain couples TRBV4-1 to TRBJ1-5; D may be TRBD1 (5 bases). The CDR3 length is 16 residues. Germline V gene data show CDR1 as MGHRA and CDR2 as YSYEKL. The V and J ends lost 4 bases and 5 bases respectively, with 18 bases between them. CDR3: CASSRTPGGVDQPQHF. The CDR3, as DNA: TGCGCCAGCAGCCGTACCCCCGGGGGAGTGGATCAGCCCCAGCATTTT.

In its sample, this clone was seen a few times. The chain is built from TRBV10-1 and TRBJ1-6; possible D gene TRBD1, 5 bases. V lost 6 bases to trimming and J lost 6 bases, with 18 bases between them. The CDR3 is 16 amino acids. The germline V gene encodes CDR1 WNHNN and CDR2 SYGVQD (reference sequence). The CDR3 loop is CASRVFLRQTNSPLHF. The DNA of the CDR3 is TGCGCCAGCAGGGTATTTCTGAGACAGACTAATTCACCCCTCCACTTT.

CDR3 sequence: CASSFNYGYTF. The DNA of the CDR3 is TGTGCCAGTAGTTTTAACTATGGCTACACCTTC. The J gene is TRBJ1-2, the V gene TRBV19, with unresolved D. Germline assignment: CDR1 LNHDA and CDR2 SQIVND (reference sequence). V lost 5 bases to trimming and J lost 1 base, with 2 bases between them. This CDR3 contains 11 residues.

Notes on this clone: Other DNA sequences of this sample code for an identical CDR3. The chain couples TRBV29-1 to TRBJ1-5; 8 nucleotides match TRBD1. V shed 4 bases, J shed 7 bases, and the junction held 6 bases outside the gene matches. CDR3 length: 13 amino acids. From germline, CDR1 is SQVTM and CDR2 ANQGSEA. This chain's CDR3 is CSVGQGLGQPQHF. CDR3 nucleotides: TGCAGCGTTGGACAGGGGCTAGGCCAGCCCCAGCATTTT.

CDR3 residues: CASKDRRYGYTF. DNA for the CDR3: TGTGCCAGTAAAGACAGGCGCTATGGCTACACCTTC. The chain links TRBV19 to TRBJ1-2; maybe TRBD1 (6 bases). The germline V and J ends were trimmed by 7 bases and 4 bases, with 10 bases remaining between them. Germline V gives CDR1 LNHDA, CDR2 SQIVND (reference sequence). The CDR3 sequence is 12 residues long.

The chain has TRBV29-1 and TRBJ2-3; tentative D call: TRBD1 (5 bases). Germline V lookup: CDR1 SQVTM, CDR2 ANQGSEA. The CDR3 is made up of 13 amino acids. Trimming removed 7 bases at V and 0 bases at J, with 11 bases between. DNA for the CDR3: TGCAGCGCCGCGACAGCTAGCACAGATACGCAGTATTTT. Its protein product is CSAATASTDTQYF.

This sequence joins TRBV3-1 (or the pseudogene TRBV3-2) and TRBJ1-5; TRBD1 might be the D (5 bases). Germline lookup yields CDR1 LGHDT and CDR2 YNNKEL (reference sequence). The CDR3 is made up of 14 amino acids. The V end lost 5 bases, the J end lost 2 bases, and 10 bases lay between the germline ends. Here the CDR3 reads CASSSGVGNQPQHF. The CDR3 nucleotides read TGTGCCAGCAGCTCGGGGGTTGGCAATCAGCCCCAGCATTTT.